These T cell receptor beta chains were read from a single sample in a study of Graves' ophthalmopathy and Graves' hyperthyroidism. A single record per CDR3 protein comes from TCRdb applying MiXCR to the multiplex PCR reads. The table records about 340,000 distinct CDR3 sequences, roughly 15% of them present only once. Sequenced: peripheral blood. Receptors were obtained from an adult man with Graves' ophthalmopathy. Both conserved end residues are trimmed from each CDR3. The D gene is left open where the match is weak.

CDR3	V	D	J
ASSPRTGGRANQPQH	TRBV12-3/TRBV12-4	TRBD1	TRBJ1-5
ASSYSPERNTEAF	TRBV6-5	-	TRBJ1-1
ASSPSGRAGTQY	TRBV7-3	TRBD2	TRBJ2-5
ASSLLAEETQY	TRBV12-3/TRBV12-4	-	TRBJ2-5
SARTGGNSPLH	TRBV20-1	-	TRBJ1-6
AWSDGTGATEAF	TRBV30	TRBD1	TRBJ1-1
ASSSTLDEQY	TRBV28	-	TRBJ2-7
ASSYSGGTMNTEAF	TRBV6-5	-	TRBJ1-1
AWSYGQGSQPQH	TRBV30	TRBD1	TRBJ1-5
ASTLENQPQP	TRBV5-1	-	TRBJ1-5
ASSPGTGGVDQPQH	TRBV12-3/TRBV12-4	TRBD1	TRBJ1-5
ASSRLRSTDSPLH	TRBV3-1	-	TRBJ1-6
ASSKRPAASNTEAF	TRBV7-9	-	TRBJ1-1
ASSYSRQGKETQY	TRBV6-2/TRBV6-3	TRBD1	TRBJ2-5
ATSRDGREETQC	TRBV15	-	TRBJ2-5
ASSLGGQDWN	TRBV7-8	TRBD1	TRBJ2-7
AIRGTGHDYGYT	TRBV10-3	TRBD1	TRBJ1-2
ASSALASGSETQY	TRBV2	TRBD2	TRBJ2-5
ASSLMGTGTPEETQY	TRBV5-1	-	TRBJ2-5
ASSIHRNTEAF	TRBV5-4	-	TRBJ1-1
ASSFGTGVSEQF	TRBV12-3/TRBV12-4	TRBD1	TRBJ2-1
ASSQAYGGLPGYT	TRBV4-1	-	TRBJ1-2